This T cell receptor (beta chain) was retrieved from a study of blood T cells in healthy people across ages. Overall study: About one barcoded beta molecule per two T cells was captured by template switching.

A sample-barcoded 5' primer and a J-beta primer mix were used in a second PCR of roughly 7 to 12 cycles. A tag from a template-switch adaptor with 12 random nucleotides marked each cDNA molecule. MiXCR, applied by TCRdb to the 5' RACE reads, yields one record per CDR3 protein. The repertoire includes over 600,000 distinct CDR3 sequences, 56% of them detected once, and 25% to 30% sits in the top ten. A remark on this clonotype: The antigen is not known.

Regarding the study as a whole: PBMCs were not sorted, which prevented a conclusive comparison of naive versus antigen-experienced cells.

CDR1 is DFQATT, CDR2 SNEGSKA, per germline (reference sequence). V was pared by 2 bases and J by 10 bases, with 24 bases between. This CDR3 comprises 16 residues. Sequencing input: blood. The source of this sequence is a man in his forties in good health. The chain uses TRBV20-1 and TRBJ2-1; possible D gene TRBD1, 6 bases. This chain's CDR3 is CSARPIQGRGTGEQFF. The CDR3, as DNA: TGCAGTGCTAGACCAATACAGGGTCGGGGTACGGGGGAGCAGTTCTTC.